Here is one T cell receptor (beta chain) with its context. Its specificity is not known. The sample comes from a study of cytomegalovirus exposure and HLA in healthy donors. Study-level findings and limits: CMV serostatus was the only immune exposure information that was available. About 90% or about 30% of the time was how often most TCR beta V segments were productive, according to an earlier analysis. Under in vitro conditions, a few CMV-associated chains were confirmed as specific for CMV antigens.

Researchers ran the PCR with 60 Vbeta and 13 Jbeta primers. The assay was immunoSEQ multiplex PCR, and TCRdb's table has in-frame clones only and misses some. Seen here are approximately 150,000 clones, roughly 76% observed once, and the top ten hold 4.9%. CDR3 length: 11 amino acids. Trimming left V 2 bases short and J 7 bases short, with 7 bases between. The germline CDR1 and CDR2 sequences are SGHRS and YFSETQ. This TCR derives from a woman under 30 in good health and CMV-seropositive. The V and J genes are TRBV5-1 and TRBJ2-7; the D gene is possibly TRBD2 (5 bases). The sequenced material came from PBMCs. The CDR3 DNA follows: TGCGCCAGCAGCTTCGGGGTTGAGCAGTACTTC. This gives the protein CASSFGVEQYF.